These T cell receptor beta chains were read from a single sample in a study of CXCR3-negative and CXCR3-positive naive CD8 T cells. For each CDR3 protein, TCRdb gives one entry from its re-call of the 5' RACE reads, without DNA. This repertoire includes 65,000 to 90,000 distinct CDR3 sequences. The sample taken for sequencing was naive CXCR3+ CD8+ T cells from blood. Receptors were obtained from a human donor in good health. Some clones in this sample may be carry-over from other donors' samples. Each CDR3 is given with its conserved first and last residue.

V gene: TRBV2
J gene: TRBJ1-2
CDR3 protein: CASSEAPGIGYTF

V gene: TRBV29-1
J gene: TRBJ2-7
CDR3 protein: CSVAGGGSYEQYF

V gene: TRBV7-9
J gene: TRBJ1-1
CDR3 protein: CASIPDRTNTEAFF

V gene: TRBV29-1
J gene: TRBJ2-7
CDR3 protein: CSVTGQGAYEQYF

V gene: TRBV3-1
J gene: TRBJ2-2
CDR3 protein: CASSQLAGGPPGELFF

V gene: TRBV10-3
J gene: TRBJ2-5
CDR3 protein: CAISESGISGRSQETQYF

V gene: TRBV12-3/TRBV12-4
J gene: TRBJ1-4
CDR3 protein: CASKGSEKLFF

V gene: TRBV19
J gene: TRBJ2-7
CDR3 protein: CASSETAATYEQYF

V gene: TRBV4-1
J gene: TRBJ2-7
CDR3 protein: CASSYSGTSGSYEQYF

V gene: TRBV6-1
J gene: TRBJ2-1
CDR3 protein: CASSEEGGASFYDEQFF

V gene: TRBV25-1
J gene: TRBJ1-4
CDR3 protein: CASSDLSEKLFF

V gene: TRBV4-1
J gene: TRBJ2-5
CDR3 protein: CASSLNPGLAGGRQETQYF

V gene: TRBV6-1
J gene: TRBJ2-3
CDR3 protein: CASRGDKYTDTQYF

V gene: TRBV28
J gene: TRBJ2-5
CDR3 protein: CASTSGLAGGKYQETQYF

V gene: TRBV29-1
J gene: TRBJ2-1
CDR3 protein: CSVTEKATPYNEQFF

V gene: TRBV29-1
J gene: TRBJ2-3
CDR3 protein: CSVVQDSTDTQYF

V gene: TRBV28
J gene: TRBJ2-7
CDR3 protein: CASSDGLDEDEQYF

V gene: TRBV29-1
J gene: TRBJ2-1
CDR3 protein: CSVEIPDRLYNEQFF

V gene: TRBV2
J gene: TRBJ2-1
CDR3 protein: CASSESSGSSYNEQFF

V gene: TRBV6-5
J gene: TRBJ1-2
CDR3 protein: CASSLSVTYGYTF

V gene: TRBV5-1
J gene: TRBJ2-3
CDR3 protein: CASSPRWGDTQYF

V gene: TRBV12-3/TRBV12-4
J gene: TRBJ1-3
CDR3 protein: CASSSGNSGNTIYF

V gene: TRBV7-9
J gene: TRBJ1-1
CDR3 protein: CASSLVRNRSAFF

V gene: TRBV2
J gene: TRBJ2-7
CDR3 protein: CASTNDRSYEQYF

V gene: TRBV28
J gene: TRBJ2-1
CDR3 protein: CASHPVGGVRYGQFF

V gene: TRBV5-1
J gene: TRBJ2-1
CDR3 protein: CASSRGWNEQFF

V gene: TRBV28
J gene: TRBJ2-1
CDR3 protein: CASSLALNTLGIEQFF

V gene: TRBV15
J gene: TRBJ2-7
CDR3 protein: CATSRDSRGSGQYF

V gene: TRBV5-1
J gene: TRBJ2-7
CDR3 protein: CASSLAGLGIHEQYF

V gene: TRBV27
J gene: TRBJ2-1
CDR3 protein: CASSLQLGLAELGEQFF

V gene: TRBV28
J gene: TRBJ2-7
CDR3 protein: CASSSDMDGIGQYF

V gene: TRBV28
J gene: TRBJ2-1
CDR3 protein: CASSLFGVHNEQFF

V gene: TRBV19
J gene: TRBJ2-3
CDR3 protein: CASSISAGGTDTQYF

V gene: TRBV5-1
J gene: TRBJ2-1
CDR3 protein: CASSLGPTQGVF

V gene: TRBV7-7
J gene: TRBJ2-5
CDR3 protein: CASSLSPTFLAVATQYF

V gene: TRBV6-2/TRBV6-3
J gene: TRBJ2-7
CDR3 protein: CASSRPNYEQYF

V gene: TRBV7-9
J gene: TRBJ2-5
CDR3 protein: CASSSSWGGETQYF

V gene: TRBV6-1
J gene: TRBJ2-7
CDR3 protein: CASSDSPVYEQYF

V gene: TRBV12-3/TRBV12-4
J gene: TRBJ2-1
CDR3 protein: CASSPLAGGVEEQFF

V gene: TRBV3-1
J gene: TRBJ2-7
CDR3 protein: CASSQESGRASYEQYF

V gene: TRBV29-1
J gene: TRBJ2-5
CDR3 protein: CSVEDGGGGETQYF

V gene: TRBV4-3
J gene: TRBJ2-3
CDR3 protein: CASSQGLAGGPSTDTQYF

V gene: TRBV14
J gene: TRBJ1-5
CDR3 protein: CASSQPRTGNTSNQPQHF

V gene: TRBV15
J gene: TRBJ2-6
CDR3 protein: CATSRVLGTSGANVLTF

V gene: TRBV7-9
J gene: TRBJ1-2
CDR3 protein: CASSLIQGSKYGYTF

V gene: TRBV12-3/TRBV12-4
J gene: TRBJ2-1
CDR3 protein: CASSPFGGGNEQFF

V gene: TRBV29-1
J gene: TRBJ2-1
CDR3 protein: CSVEDPTSGGNEQFF

V gene: TRBV27
J gene: TRBJ2-7
CDR3 protein: CASSLKHRTFDEQYF

V gene: TRBV15
J gene: TRBJ2-2
CDR3 protein: CATSRVRENTGELFF

V gene: TRBV7-6
J gene: TRBJ2-1
CDR3 protein: CASSLGLGGYNEQFF

V gene: TRBV19
J gene: TRBJ2-1
CDR3 protein: CASSGSAVGGEQFF

V gene: TRBV5-1
J gene: TRBJ2-7
CDR3 protein: CASSFRDRDEQYF

V gene: TRBV29-1
J gene: TRBJ2-2
CDR3 protein: CSAGRQGNTGELFF